Following are 9 T cell receptor beta chains from one sample sequenced in a study. Treg sorting used a CD4+CD25+CD127-/low gate. TCRdb redid the calling of the 5' RACE reads with MiXCR, one entry per CDR3 protein. The table lists about 10,000 distinct CDR3 sequences, around a quarter of them singletons. The specimen was Tregs sorted from a lymph node. The receptor source for this set is a female donor with breast cancer.

This clonotype was seen a few times. The chain carries TRBV12-3 or TRBV12-4 and TRBJ2-3, with D unresolved. The length of the CDR3 is 18 residues. V gave up 4 bases and J gave up 2 bases, with 22 bases separating them. CDR3 residues: CASSSLTPTGQSTDTQYF. CDR3 in DNA: TGTGCCAGCAGTTCCCTTACCCCTACTGGGCAGTCCACAGATACGCAGTATTTT.

V usage is TRBV5-1 and J usage is TRBJ1-2; weak D call: TRBD1 (5 bases). V lost 0 bases and J 4 bases, leaving 10 bases between the germline ends. Germline assignment: CDR1 SGHRS and CDR2 YFSETQ. The CDR3 runs to 14 residues. The CDR3 DNA reads as TGCGCCAGCAGCTTGGACGGGGACTCCTATGGCTACACCTTC. It codes for CASSLDGDSYGYTF.

A few counts support this clonotype. This sequence joins TRBV11-1 and TRBJ2-1; D uncertain. The germline V gene has CDR1 SGHAT and CDR2 FQDESV (reference sequence). The CDR3 has 16 amino acids. Trimming removed 1 base at V and 2 bases at J, with 12 bases between. The CDR3 is CASSLEVTGAYNEQFF. The CDR3 DNA is TGTGCCAGCAGCTTAGAGGTCACCGGAGCCTACAATGAGCAGTTCTTC.

This clonotype was observed at least ten times. J is TRBJ2-1 and V is TRBV4-1; D not certain. CDR3 length: 17 residues. Germline assignment: CDR1 MGHRA and CDR2 YSYEKL. The V end lost 0 bases, the J end lost 3 bases, and 15 bases lay between the germline ends. Written as DNA, the CDR3 is TGCGCCAGCAGCCAAGATACCCGGCCTGCCGGCTACAATGAGCAGTTCTTC. Amino acid sequence: CASSQDTRPAGYNEQFF.

Relative to its sample, this clonotype is large. Here the CDR3 reads CASSHTGSVNEQFF. The DNA for the CDR3 is TGCGCCAGCAGCCATACAGGGTCGGTCAATGAGCAGTTCTTC. V is TRBV4-1 and J is TRBJ2-1; D possibly corresponds to TRBD1 (6 bases). This CDR3 is 14 amino acids long. Germline-derived CDR1 and CDR2 are MGHRA and YSYEKL. Trimming stripped 3 bases from V and 6 bases from J, with 12 bases between.

This clonotype was counted only a few times. An end of the junction does not agree with germline; a read error may underlie this. V is TRBV6-6 and J is TRBJ2-1; D is uncertain. The length of the CDR3 is 17 residues. The germline V gene encodes CDR1 MNHNY and CDR2 SVGAGI (reference sequence). The CDR3 here is CAGSPLGPGSSYNEQFF. The CDR3 DNA reads TGTGCCGGCAGTCCTCTTGGCCCAGGAAGCTCCTACAATGAGCAGTTCTTC.

V gene TRBV5-1 combines with J gene TRBJ1-6, with TRBD1 as a possible D gene (6 bases). The CDR3 length is 14 residues. The ends were cut back, 0 bases at V and 7 bases at J, with 8 bases in the middle. Germline values: CDR1 SGHRS, CDR2 YFSETQ. CDR3 sequence: CASSLAGDNSPLHF. The CDR3 DNA follows: TGCGCCAGCAGCTTGGCAGGGGACAATTCACCCCTCCACTTT.

The genes are TRBV9 and TRBJ1-1; TRBD1 matches 7 bases. CDR1 is SGDLS and CDR2 is YYNGEE in the germline V gene. After removal of 1 base from V and 6 bases from J, the junction contained 9 bases not matched to a gene. The CDR3 runs to 15 residues. The CDR3 sequence: CASSVPPTGVPEAFF. In DNA form, the CDR3 reads TGTGCCAGCAGCGTACCCCCCACAGGGGTTCCTGAAGCTTTCTTT.

A remark on this clonotype: Relative to the germline gene, one junction end is altered; a read error may explain this. CDR3 DNA: TGTGCCGGCAGGCCGAAACAGGGTGAGGGGACAGATACGCAGTATTTC. It yields the protein CAGRPKQGEGTDTQYF. The gene calls are TRBV6-6 and TRBJ2-7; 7 bases are a match to TRBD1. Germline CDR1 and CDR2: MNHNY and SVGAGI (reference sequence). The CDR3 contains 16 residues.